This T cell receptor beta chain was observed in a study of cytomegalovirus exposure and HLA in healthy donors. On the study more broadly: The approximately 110 validation repertoires used a platform that matched the one used for the 500 to 700 first-cohort repertoires, as a later analysis reported.

Overall study results and limits: Associated with cytomegalovirus, according to the listing, were around 160 TCR beta chains.

The CDR3 is 14 residues long. Germline trimming cut 6 bases from V and 5 bases from J; bases unmatched to any gene: 4. Germline V CDR1 and CDR2: SGHVS, FNYEAQ. In regard to this clone: Antigen specificity is unknown.

Sequenced by immunoSEQ multiplex PCR; TCRdb stores in-frame clones only, minus some. The table records roughly 120,000 clones, more than 70% of them present only once. The V and J genes are TRBV7-6 and TRBJ2-3, with 11 bases matching TRBD2. The material sequenced was PBMCs. The TCR was taken from a man in his late teens or twenties in good health and CMV-seronegative. The CDR3 DNA follows: TGTGCCAGCAGTCTAGCGGGAGGAATAGATACGCAGTATTTT. Protein product: CASSLAGGIDTQYF.